The 22 T cell receptor beta chains below all came from one sample that was sequenced in a study of cytotoxic CD8 clonotypes in ibrutinib-treated CLL. Assay: immunoSEQ multiplex PCR; the TCRdb copy retains only in-frame clones and omits some. The sample lists approximately 120,000 clones; 58% were seen once. The sequenced sample was PBMCs, obtained after 24 months of ibrutinib treatment. The receptor source for this set is a human donor with chronic lymphocytic leukemia.

This clone was picked up many times. The chain combines TRBV19 with TRBJ1-2; D gene unclear. CDR3 length: 13 residues. Germline V CDR1 and CDR2: LNHDA, SQIVND (reference sequence). Trimming stripped 3 bases from V and 2 bases from J, with 7 bases between. CDR3 in amino acids: CASSMGENYGYTF. The CDR3 nucleotides are TGTGCCAGTAGTATGGGAGAGAACTATGGCTACACCTTC.

This clone has only a few counts. The chain carries TRBV18 and TRBJ2-7; no reliable D call. This CDR3 comprises 14 residues. Trimming removed 4 bases from V and 3 bases from J, with 13 bases in between. Germline assignment: CDR1 KGHSH and CDR2 LQKENI. CDR3 sequence reads: CASSLSPTNYEQYF. In nucleotides, the CDR3 is TGTGCCAGCTCACTCTCCCCGACAAACTACGAGCAGTACTTC.

This clone was observed a few times. The rearrangement uses TRBV2 and TRBJ2-1; TRBD2 agrees at 8 bases. This CDR3 is 14 amino acids long. Losses at the gene ends were 7 bases for V and 8 bases for J; bases not matched to a gene: 10. Germline CDR1 is SNHLY and CDR2 is FYNNEI. The CDR3 DNA is TGTGCCAGCATGGGGACTAGTCGGTCCGATGAGCAGTTCTTC. It encodes CASMGTSRSDEQFF.

The sample holds many counts of this clone. The V call is TRBV10-3, the J call TRBJ2-7, with TRBD2 identical over 10 bases. This CDR3 contains 17 residues. J lost 4 bases, V lost 6 bases, and 15 bases had no gene match. The V gene's germline CDR1 is ENHRY and CDR2 SYGVKD. The CDR3 DNA reads as TGTGCCATCAGGGAGGCAGCGGGAGCGGGGGGGAGGTACGAGCAGTACTTC. This translates into CAIREAAGAGGRYEQYF.

This chain connects TRBV7-2 to TRBJ2-3; TRBD1 is a possible D gene (5 bases). This CDR3 contains 13 residues. CDR1 and CDR2 from the germline V gene are SGHTA and FQGNSA. V was pared by 5 bases and J by 4 bases, with 10 bases between. The CDR3 is CASSPQGADTQYF. The CDR3 nucleotides are TGTGCCAGCAGCCCCCAAGGGGCAGATACGCAGTATTTT.

The V call is TRBV5-1, the J call TRBJ2-2; a weak D match, TRBD2 (5 bases). Trimming stripped 5 bases from V and 5 bases from J, with 19 bases between. Germline CDR1 and CDR2: SGHRS and YFSETQ. This CDR3 spans 16 amino acids. The CDR3 loop reads CASSWAGKGGTGELFF. CDR3 nucleotides: TGCGCCAGCAGTTGGGCCGGGAAAGGTGGGACCGGGGAGCTGTTTTTT.

J is TRBJ2-7 and V is TRBV30; no clear D. The V gene's germline CDR1 is GTSNPN and CDR2 SVGIG (reference sequence). The CDR3 has 12 amino acids. With 0 bases removed from V and 3 bases from J, the gap between germline ends came to 6 bases. The CDR3 reads CAWSVSGYEQYF. The CDR3 DNA sequence: TGTGCCTGGAGTGTGTCAGGCTACGAGCAGTACTTC.

The chain combines TRBV6-5 with TRBJ2-3, with D tentatively TRBD1 (6 bases). The V gene lost 6 bases and the J gene lost 0 bases, with 13 bases spanning the gap. The CDR3 is 15 residues long. Germline assignment: CDR1 MNHEY and CDR2 SVGAGI. The CDR3 coding sequence is TGTGCCAGCAGACGGACAGTCACTAGCACAGATACGCAGTATTTT. As protein: CASRRTVTSTDTQYF.

V and J are TRBV25-1 and TRBJ2-1; no definite D call. CDR1 is MGHDK and CDR2 is SYGVNS in the germline V gene. The CDR3 has 12 residues. Trimming took off 4 bases at V and 7 bases at J, with 8 bases between the two ends. CDR3 amino acids: CASSARPNEQFF. The CDR3 DNA sequence: TGTGCCAGCAGTGCCCGACCTAATGAGCAGTTCTTC. Drawing the rest from reference TRBV25-1 and TRBJ2-1, the complete variable domain is EADIYQTPRYLVIGTGKKITLECSQTMGHDKMYWYQQDPGMELHLIHYSYGVNSTEKGDLSSESTVSRIRTEHFPLTLESARPSHTSQYLCASSARPNEQFFGPGTRLTVL.

This clone was seen a single time. The chain uses TRBV29-1 and TRBJ2-6; 8 bases map to TRBD1. V lost 5 bases, J lost 0 bases, and 6 bases stayed unmatched. The germline CDR1 and CDR2 sequences are SQVTM and ANQGSEA. The CDR3 extends over 16 amino acids. The CDR3, as DNA: TGCAGCGTTACCGGGACAGGCAGCTCTGGGGCCAACGTCCTGACTTTC. Its translation is CSVTGTGSSGANVLTF.

The rearrangement uses TRBV5-6 and TRBJ1-1; possible D gene TRBD1, 6 bases. This CDR3 is built from 16 residues. The ends were cut back, 4 bases at V and 5 bases at J, with 21 bases in the middle. Germline loops: CDR1 SGHDT, CDR2 YYEEEE. CDR3 loop: CASSRVSRGRGTEAFF. CDR3 nucleotides: TGTGCCAGCAGCCGAGTGAGTAGGGGAAGGGGGACTGAAGCTTTCTTT.

Here the CDR3 reads CASSPGTANTGELFF. DNA for the CDR3: TGTGCCAGCAGCCCCGGGACAGCGAACACCGGGGAGCTGTTTTTT. The V gene is TRBV9, the J gene TRBJ2-2, with 7 bases fitting TRBD1. CDR3 size: 15 residues. Germline V gene data show CDR1 as SGDLS and CDR2 as YYNGEE. Losses at the gene ends were 4 bases for V and 0 bases for J; bases not matched to a gene: 3.

The rearrangement links TRBV2 to TRBJ1-4, with D uncertain. The CDR3 runs 15 residues. Germline V lookup: CDR1 SNHLY, CDR2 FYNNEI. V was trimmed by 4 bases and J by 0 bases, leaving 9 bases between them. The CDR3 loop is CASSGQRATNEKLFF. The CDR3 region has the DNA TGTGCCAGCAGTGGCCAACGTGCAACTAATGAAAAACTGTTTTTT.

The rearrangement links TRBV5-4 to TRBJ1-2; 7 nucleotides line up with TRBD1. This CDR3 has 14 amino acids. After removal of 2 bases from V and 5 bases from J, the junction contained 6 bases not matched to a gene. Germline loops: CDR1 SGHNT, CDR2 YYREEE (reference sequence). The CDR3 loop is CASSLQGTQYGYTF. The CDR3 bases are TGTGCCAGCAGCTTACAGGGGACCCAATATGGCTACACCTTC.

This chain connects TRBV13 to TRBJ2-7; D remains unclear. CDR1 is PRHDT and CDR2 is FYEKMQ in the germline V gene (reference sequence). There are 13 residues in the CDR3. Trimming cost V 4 bases and J 3 bases, with 10 bases left between them. Written as DNA, the CDR3 is TGTGCCAGCAGCTCAGGACGGAACTACGAGCAGTACTTC. This encodes CASSSGRNYEQYF.

This chain uses TRBV4-2 with TRBJ1-5; 7 bases map to TRBD1. V lost 0 bases to trimming and J lost 6 bases; unmatched junction nucleotides: 8. This CDR3 contains 16 residues. In germline, CDR1 is LGHNA, CDR2 YNFKEQ. The CDR3 spells CASSQDPRGIGQPQHF. In DNA form, the CDR3 reads TGTGCCAGCAGCCAAGATCCCAGGGGGATTGGTCAGCCCCAGCATTTT.

The chain joins TRBV30 to TRBJ1-1; 8 bases are a match to TRBD1. Germline CDR1 GTSNPN, CDR2 SVGIG (reference sequence). This CDR3 is built from 13 residues. The V and J ends lost 2 bases and 5 bases, in that order; junction bases with no gene match: 4. DNA for the CDR3: TGTGCCTGGAGTAAGACAGGGGTAACTGAAGCTTTCTTT. This translates into CAWSKTGVTEAFF.

The J gene is TRBJ2-3, the V gene TRBV7-3; D possibly corresponds to TRBD2 (6 bases). The CDR3 has 13 residues. Trimming cost V 6 bases and J 6 bases, with 13 bases left between them. Per the germline V gene, CDR1 is SGHTA and CDR2 is FQGTGA. Here the CDR3 reads CASRSGTADTQYF. The CDR3 nucleotides read TGTGCCAGCAGGTCCGGGACTGCGGATACGCAGTATTTT.

The gene calls are TRBV10-3 and TRBJ2-5, with D perhaps TRBD1 (5 bases). Germline V gene data show CDR1 as ENHRY and CDR2 as SYGVKD. V shed 0 bases and J shed 5 bases, with 13 bases lying between them. This CDR3 comprises 15 residues. CDR3: CAISESGQGGETQYF. Here the CDR3 DNA reads TGTGCCATCAGTGAGTCGGGGCAGGGCGGTGAGACCCAGTACTTC.

This chain joins TRBV15 and TRBJ2-1; a possible D gene is TRBD1 (6 bases). This CDR3 region has 16 residues. Germline V gives CDR1 LNHNV, CDR2 YYDKDF (reference sequence). Trimming took off 4 bases at V and 4 bases at J, with 17 bases between the two ends. The CDR3 region has the DNA TGTGCCACCAGCAAAGGGGGAAGGGCGCGGTACAATGAGCAGTTCTTC. It encodes CATSKGGRARYNEQFF.

The chain is built from TRBV7-9 and TRBJ1-1; TRBD1 matches at 7 bases. Germline CDR1 SEHNR, CDR2 FQNEAQ (reference sequence). This CDR3 comprises 15 residues. Unmatched junction bases numbered 11, after V lost 10 bases and J lost 0 bases. The chain's CDR3 is CATKGGEGVNTEAFF. DNA for the CDR3: TGTGCCACCAAAGGGGGCGAAGGTGTGAACACTGAAGCTTTCTTT. The full variable domain, completed using reference TRBV7-9 and TRBJ1-1, is DTGVSQNPRHKITKRGQNVTFRCDPISEHNRLYWYRQTLGQGPEFLTYFQNEAQLEKSRLLSDRFSAERPKGSFSTLEIQRTEQGDSAMYLCATKGGEGVNTEAFFGQGTRLTVV.

This clone was found once. The V call is TRBV11-3, the J call TRBJ1-2, with D possibly matching TRBD1 (5 bases). V lost 2 bases and J lost 10, with 8 bases in between. The CDR3 spans 11 residues. Germline CDR1 is SGHNT and CDR2 is YENEEA. The CDR3 here is CASSLQGVYTF. The CDR3 region has the DNA TGTGCCAGCAGCTTACAGGGTGTCTACACCTTC.